This T cell receptor beta chain stems from a study of untreated major depressive disorder. The CDR3 consists of 14 residues. Looked up from germline, CDR1 is SNHLY and CDR2 is FYNNEI. Trimming took off 4 bases at V and 4 bases at J, with 13 bases between the two ends. Study-level findings and limits: Compared with controls, depressed patients showed more TRBV05-01 (Vbeta 5.1) usage in CD4+ T cells.

Measured with immunoSEQ multiplex PCR; TCRdb has only the in-frame clones, and not every one. The sample carries under 30,000 clones, over 80% recorded once. As to this clone: Its cognate antigen is unknown.

Around 95% CD4+ purity was typical by flow cytometry. The clonotype was recovered from a woman aged 25 to 39 with major depressive disorder. The chain is built from TRBV2 and TRBJ1-2; D ambiguous. The sample consisted of CD4+ T cells from PBMCs. The CDR3 DNA reads TGTGCCAGCAGTGCGGAGGGAGAGGGCTATGGCTACACCTTC. Amino acids: CASSAEGEGYGYTF.